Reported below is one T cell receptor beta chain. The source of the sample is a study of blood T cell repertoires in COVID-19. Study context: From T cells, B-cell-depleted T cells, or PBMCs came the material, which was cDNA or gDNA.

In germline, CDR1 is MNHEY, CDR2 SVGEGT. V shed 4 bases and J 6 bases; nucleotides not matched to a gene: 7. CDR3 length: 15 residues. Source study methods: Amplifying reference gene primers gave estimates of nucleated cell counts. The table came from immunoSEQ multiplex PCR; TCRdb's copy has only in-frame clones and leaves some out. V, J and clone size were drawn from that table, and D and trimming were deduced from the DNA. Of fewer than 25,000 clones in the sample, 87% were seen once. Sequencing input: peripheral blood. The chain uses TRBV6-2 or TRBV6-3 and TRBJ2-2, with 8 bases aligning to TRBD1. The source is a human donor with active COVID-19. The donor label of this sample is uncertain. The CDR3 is CASSSRGRGSGELFF. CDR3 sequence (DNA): TGTGCCAGCAGTTCCAGGGGGCGTGGGTCCGGGGAGCTGTTTTTT.